The source of this T cell receptor (beta chain) is a study of blood T cell repertoires in COVID-19. Across the study: Samples taken during acute and convalescent COVID-19 were collected in the United States, Italy and Spain. The cDNA or gDNA used as material had been derived from T cells, B-cell-depleted T cells, or PBMCs.

Under the authors' procedure: By means of reference gene primer amplification, nucleated cell counts were estimated. This table comes from immunoSEQ multiplex PCR, and its TCRdb copy is limited to in-frame clones, with some not included. Clone size and the V and J calls come from that table; the DNA yielded D and trimming. The sample holds 95,000 to 150,000 clones; over 65% are singletons and the top ten take under 5%. The CDR3 spans 15 residues. After removal of 3 bases from V and 1 base from J, the junction contained 4 bases not matched to a gene. Germline lookup yields CDR1 SGHTA and CDR2 FQGNSA. The TCR originated in a man between 60 and 70 years old with acute or convalescent COVID-19. What was sequenced was peripheral blood. The chain uses TRBV7-2 and TRBJ1-1; the match to TRBD1 covers 8 bases. CDR3 coding DNA: TGTGCCAGCAGCTTCACCGGGACAGGGAACACTGAAGCTTTCTTT. It translates to CASSFTGTGNTEAFF. The full variable domain, its missing parts supplied by reference TRBV7-2 and TRBJ1-1, is GAGVSQSPSNKVTEKGKDVELRCDPISGHTALYWYRQSLGQGLEFLIYFQGNSAPDKSGLPSDRFSAERTGGSVSTLTIQRTQQEDSAVYLCASSFTGTGNTEAFFGQGTRLTVV.